This entry is about one TCR beta chain. The antigen is not known. The data derive from a study of shared clonotypes between healthy human individuals. Study results and caveats: Blood was the only sampled material, and tissue repertoires likely differ. With few donors, the genetic and exposure-history diversity represented was limited.

Original analysis: For the immunoSEQ data, sequences were junction-only without quality scores, so filtering differed. Method: immunoSEQ multiplex PCR; TCRdb's copy keeps in-frame clones and lacks some. V and J calls and clone size are those listed in that table; D and trimming were worked out from the DNA. The table includes about 490,000 clones, about 78% detected once. The germline gives CDR1 MNHEY, CDR2 SVGAGI. Trimming left V 0 bases short and J 5 bases short, with 8 bases between. The CDR3 spans 13 residues. This receptor was obtained from a woman aged 35 to 49 in good health. Some clones in this sample may be carry-over from other donors' samples. Sequenced material: PBMCs. The rearrangement uses TRBV6-5 and TRBJ2-7; maybe TRBD2 (5 bases). DNA of the CDR3: TGTGCCAGCAGTTACTCCGGGGTTAACGAGCAGTACTTC. Its translation: CASSYSGVNEQYF.